This is a list of T cell receptor beta chains from one sample in a study of shared clonotypes between healthy human individuals. Clones were sequenced by immunoSEQ multiplex PCR, and TCRdb holds only the in-frame ones, with some missing. The top ten hold roughly 1% of the sample, which has around 2,100,000 clones, roughly 95% seen once. The sample consisted of naive CD8+ T cells sorted from blood. These receptors originate from a man in his late teens or twenties in good health. Each CDR3 is given with its conserved first and last residue. The D gene is left open where the match is weak. For some rows the clone size is stated as once, few or many, or as a class when expanded; others skip it.

J gene,clone size,V gene,D gene,CDR3 protein,CDR3 DNA
TRBJ2-3,.,TRBV4-2,TRBD1,CASSHGTGTADTQYF,TGTGCCAGCAGCCATGGTACCGGGACAGCAGATACGCAGTATTTT
TRBJ2-5,.,TRBV10-3,.,CAIRGASPETQYF,TGTGCCATCAGGGGGGCCTCTCCCGAGACCCAGTACTTC
TRBJ2-7,.,TRBV11-2,.,CASSRGSYEQYF,TGTGCCAGCAGCCGCGGGTCCTACGAGCAGTACTTC
TRBJ1-1,.,TRBV5-4,.,CASSHTMNTEAFF,TGTGCCAGCAGCCACACCATGAACACTGAAGCTTTCTTT
TRBJ1-1,.,TRBV30,TRBD1,CAWSSQGSTEAFF,TGTGCCTGGAGTTCACAGGGGAGCACTGAAGCTTTCTTT
TRBJ2-2,.,TRBV5-6,.,CATARGTGELFF,TGTGCCACGGCCAGGGGTACCGGGGAGCTGTTTTTT
TRBJ2-3,.,TRBV7-9,.,CASSPTWGTDTQYF,TGTGCCAGCAGCCCTACATGGGGGACAGATACGCAGTATTTT
TRBJ2-7,.,TRBV18,.,CASSPTAGLPGYEQYF,TGTGCCAGCTCACCTACCGCGGGGTTGCCTGGGTACGAGCAGTACTTC
TRBJ2-2,.,TRBV27,TRBD2,CASSGLPNTGELFF,TGTGCCAGCTCGGGACTACCGAACACCGGGGAGCTGTTTTTT
TRBJ2-5,.,TRBV5-6,.,CASSLDGFQETQYF,TGTGCCAGCAGCTTGGACGGCTTTCAAGAGACCCAGTACTTC
TRBJ2-1,.,TRBV7-8,.,CASSLAYNEQFF,TGTGCCAGCAGCTTAGCGTACAATGAGCAGTTCTTC
TRBJ2-7,.,TRBV27,.,CASSLEGSYEQYF,TGTGCCAGCAGTTTAGAGGGGAGCTACGAGCAGTACTTC
TRBJ2-1,.,TRBV29-1,.,CSVDRGHNEQFF,TGCAGCGTTGACCGGGGACACAATGAGCAGTTCTTC
TRBJ2-7,.,TRBV19,TRBD2,CATRTSGSYEQYF,TGTGCCACACGGACTAGCGGCTCCTACGAGCAGTACTTC
TRBJ2-7,.,TRBV10-3,.,CAISESSGKGLFYEQYF,TGTGCCATCAGTGAGTCTTCGGGAAAGGGCCTATTCTACGAGCAGTACTTC
TRBJ1-1,.,TRBV6-6,.,CASSYSRSLRTEAFF,TGTGCCAGCAGTTACTCACGATCCTTGCGGACTGAAGCTTTCTTT
TRBJ1-5,.,TRBV5-6,TRBD1,CASSLAGTGAEKPQHF,TGTGCCAGCAGCTTGGCTGGGACAGGGGCGGAGAAGCCCCAGCATTTT
TRBJ2-2,.,TRBV5-1,.,CASSLFGSSLNTGELFF,TGCGCCAGCAGCTTGTTTGGGTCGTCCCTGAACACCGGGGAGCTGTTTTTT
TRBJ1-2,.,TRBV28,.,CASSGGDTNYGYTF,TGTGCCAGCAGTGGGGGTGATACTAACTATGGCTACACCTTC
TRBJ2-7,.,TRBV2,.,CASSEWLEGSSYEQYF,TGTGCCAGCAGTGAATGGCTAGAGGGGAGCTCCTACGAGCAGTACTTC
TRBJ2-5,.,TRBV30,.,CAWSVGQGQETQYF,TGTGCCTGGAGTGTAGGTCAGGGACAAGAGACCCAGTACTTC
TRBJ1-2,once,TRBV7-8,.,CASSSGQNYGYTF,TGTGCCAGCAGCTCAGGACAGAACTATGGCTACACCTTC